This entry concerns a single T cell receptor beta chain. Its antigen remains unknown. In the PCR, 60 Vbeta and 13 Jbeta primers were used. Method: immunoSEQ multiplex PCR; TCRdb's copy keeps in-frame clones and lacks some. The sample shows under 150,000 clones, around 80% of them seen only once. CDR3 size: 15 residues. Germline lookup yields CDR1 LGHNA and CDR2 YNFKEQ. V was cut by 1 base and J by 1 base, with 10 bases left in between. This sample was included in a study of cytomegalovirus exposure and HLA in healthy donors. Study-wide findings and caveats: Cytomegalovirus-associated TCR beta chains were listed, numbering 164.

Sequenced material: PBMCs. The chain carries TRBV4-2 and TRBJ1-2; possibly TRBD1 for D (5 bases). This clonotype originated in a man aged 35-49 years in good health and CMV-seropositive. CDR3 bases: TGTGCCAGCAGCCAAGGACTAGGGGATAACTATGGCTACACCTTC. Encoded protein: CASSQGLGDNYGYTF.